Listed below are T cell receptor beta chains from one sample, sequenced in a study of shared clonotypes between healthy human individuals. Assay used: immunoSEQ multiplex PCR; TCRdb lists only in-frame clones, some missing. The table shows 780,000 or so clones, with just under 75% occurring only once. Sequencing was done on a sample of memory CD4+ T cells sorted from blood. These receptors all come from a woman aged 30 to 39 in good health. The CDR3 runs from the conserved cysteine through the conserved F or W. The order of the fields is clone size, J gene, D gene, V gene, CDR3 protein, CDR3 DNA. A D gene is named only where the DNA matches it firmly. Some rows mark clone size as missing; the rest say once, few, many or name a class of expanded clone.

clone size: -
J gene: TRBJ1-5
D gene: -
V gene: TRBV29-1
CDR3 protein: CSEQGTSVQPQHF
CDR3 DNA: TGCAGCGAACAGGGTACTAGCGTTCAGCCCCAGCATTTT

clone size: many
J gene: TRBJ1-3
D gene: TRBD1
V gene: TRBV5-1
CDR3 protein: CASSWGTAGNTIYF
CDR3 DNA: TGCGCCAGCAGCTGGGGGACAGCTGGAAACACCATATATTTT

clone size: many
J gene: TRBJ1-1
D gene: TRBD1
V gene: TRBV5-1
CDR3 protein: CASSLDGTGLLETEAFF
CDR3 DNA: TGCGCCAGCAGCTTGGACGGGACAGGGCTCTTGGAAACTGAAGCTTTCTTT

clone size: -
J gene: TRBJ1-5
D gene: -
V gene: TRBV7-2
CDR3 protein: CASSMAAGGYSNQPQHF
CDR3 DNA: TGTGCCAGCAGCATGGCGGCGGGCGGCTATAGCAATCAGCCCCAGCATTTT

clone size: -
J gene: TRBJ2-7
D gene: TRBD2
V gene: TRBV6-5
CDR3 protein: CASSYAGGSYEQYF
CDR3 DNA: TGTGCCAGCAGTTACGCCGGGGGGAGCTACGAGCAGTACTTC

clone size: -
J gene: TRBJ2-2
D gene: -
V gene: TRBV7-2
CDR3 protein: CASSQVGTGELFF
CDR3 DNA: TGTGCCAGCAGCCAAGTGGGGACCGGGGAGCTGTTTTTT

clone size: few
J gene: TRBJ1-5
D gene: TRBD1
V gene: TRBV28
CDR3 protein: CASSFQGGTPQHF
CDR3 DNA: TGTGCCAGCAGTTTCCAGGGGGGGACGCCCCAGCATTTT

clone size: -
J gene: TRBJ2-4
D gene: TRBD2
V gene: TRBV2
CDR3 protein: CASSEALGLVAAKNIQYF
CDR3 DNA: TGTGCCAGCAGTGAAGCCTTGGGACTAGTGGCTGCCAAAAACATTCAGTACTTC

clone size: -
J gene: TRBJ2-1
D gene: -
V gene: TRBV29-1
CDR3 protein: CSAEWGSSYNEQFF
CDR3 DNA: TGCAGCGCAGAATGGGGGAGCTCCTACAATGAGCAGTTCTTC

clone size: -
J gene: TRBJ2-1
D gene: -
V gene: TRBV4-1
CDR3 protein: CASSQGFGNYNEQFF
CDR3 DNA: TGCGCCAGCAGCCAAGGTTTTGGGAACTACAATGAGCAGTTCTTC

clone size: few
J gene: TRBJ2-7
D gene: TRBD2
V gene: TRBV19
CDR3 protein: CASRRSGRLKDEQYF
CDR3 DNA: TGTGCCAGTAGACGAAGCGGGAGGTTGAAGGACGAGCAGTACTTC